The clone carrying this T cell receptor (beta chain) has just a few counts. Its antigen is still unknown. These data are taken from a study of beta chain features in type 1 diabetes. Study-wide results and caveats: With patients and controls alike, PCR might favor shorter templates to an equal degree. Moderate yet significant TCRB CDR3 shortening was seen in Type 1 diabetes patients in all four CD4+ subsets.

V gave up 2 bases and J gave up 7 bases, with 14 bases separating them. Germline V lookup: CDR1 GTSNPN, CDR2 SVGIG (reference sequence). The CDR3 has 14 residues. Every isolated RNA sample was fully reverse transcribed, so sequencing captured expressed TCRB transcripts. Sequencing used immunoSEQ multiplex PCR; TCRdb keeps in-frame clones, though not all of them. The sample contains hundreds of thousands of clones, more than 13% of which appear only once. This chain connects TRBV30 to TRBJ2-2, with a possible D match to TRBD2 (5 bases). This sequence originates from a man aged 18 to 29 with type 1 diabetes. The specimen sequenced was naive CD4+ T cells from blood. As DNA, the CDR3 is TGTGCCTGGAGTCCATGGAGCGGCAACGGGGAGCTGTTTTTT. It codes for CAWSPWSGNGELFF.